The 12 T cell receptor beta chains reported below all come from one sample, sequenced in a study of CD4 T cells in relation to SARS-CoV-2 and coronaviruses. Method: immunoSEQ multiplex PCR; TCRdb's copy keeps in-frame clones and lacks some. The sample carries 25,000 to 30,000 clones, 76% recorded once. Their antigens remain unidentified. Before the COVID-19 pandemic, during about 2011-2019, CD4+ T cells were taken from unexposed donors. Isolation of CD4+ T cells took place after approximately eleven days in culture. Sample: CD4+ T cells from PBMCs, cultured in vitro. These receptors were obtained from a human donor in good health.

The chain combines TRBV10-2 with TRBJ2-2, with TRBD2 matching over 13 bases. CDR1 WSHSY and CDR2 SAAADI come from the germline V gene. The CDR3 length is 17 residues. J was trimmed by 2 bases and V by 5 bases; bases with no gene match: 5. As DNA, the CDR3 is TGCGCCAGCAGTCCTCGACTAGCGGGAGGTAACACCGGGGAGCTGTTTTTT. Encoded protein: CASSPRLAGGNTGELFF.

The chain carries TRBV28 and TRBJ2-4; D possibly corresponds to TRBD1 (6 bases). This CDR3 is built from 13 residues. Germline-derived CDR1 and CDR2 are MDHEN and SYDVKM. Trimming cost V 3 bases and J 7 bases, with 10 bases left between them. CDR3 amino acids: CASSFTGTNIQYF. CDR3 DNA sequence: TGTGCCAGCAGTTTCACAGGGACGAACATTCAGTACTTC.

The rearrangement uses TRBV6-2 or TRBV6-3 and TRBJ2-5; TRBD1 matches 8 bases. CDR1 is MNHEY and CDR2 is SVGEGT in the germline V gene. Trimming cost V 4 bases and J 2 bases; bases outside gene matches: 15. CDR3 size: 18 residues. The CDR3 is CASSSWGGARGRQETQYF. DNA for the CDR3: TGTGCCAGCAGTTCCTGGGGCGGGGCCAGGGGGCGTCAAGAGACCCAGTACTTC.

The genes are TRBV2 and TRBJ2-7; 9 bases are a match to TRBD1. The V and J ends lost 5 bases and 5 bases, in that order; junction bases with no gene match: 7. The CDR3 runs 14 residues. Germline-derived CDR1 and CDR2 are SNHLY and FYNNEI. Here the CDR3 reads CASSQGGQGHEQYF. In DNA, the CDR3 is TGTGCCAGCAGTCAGGGGGGACAGGGCCACGAGCAGTACTTC.

The V gene is TRBV25-1, the J gene TRBJ1-2; D ambiguous. Germline V lookup: CDR1 MGHDK, CDR2 SYGVNS. The CDR3 has 11 residues. The germline V and J ends were trimmed by 3 bases and 5 bases, with 4 bases remaining between them. CDR3 DNA: TGTGCCAGCAGTGAGGTTTATGGCTACACCTTC. It yields the protein CASSEVYGYTF.

This clone was recorded only once. The chain carries TRBV5-1 and TRBJ2-5; 10 positions agree with TRBD2. The CDR3 has 17 residues. V shed 0 bases and J 2 bases; nucleotides not matched to a gene: 7. CDR1 SGHRS and CDR2 YFSETQ come from the germline V gene. The CDR3 reads CASSLALSGGVQETQYF. The CDR3, as DNA: TGCGCCAGCAGCTTGGCCTTAAGCGGGGGGGTACAAGAGACCCAGTACTTC.

V gene TRBV4-3 combines with J gene TRBJ2-4; possibly TRBD1 for D (5 bases). Germline values: CDR1 LGHNA, CDR2 YSLEER. The V end was cut by 0 bases, the J end by 6 bases, with 15 bases between. The CDR3 spans 16 residues. The CDR3 DNA reads TGCGCCAGCAGCCAAGATTCATTCAGAAGGGGAAACATTCAGTACTTC. Translation: CASSQDSFRRGNIQYF.

The genes are TRBV21-1 and TRBJ2-7. TRBV21-1 constitutes a pseudogene. The CDR3 totals 11 residues. This CDR3 reads CASSESYEQYF. CDR3 coding DNA: TGTGCCAGCAGCGAAAGCTACGAGCAGTACTTC.

The rearrangement joins TRBV18 to TRBJ2-6, with D tentatively TRBD1 (6 bases). V dropped 2 bases and J dropped 1 base, with 12 bases sitting between them. Looked up from germline, CDR1 is KGHSH and CDR2 is LQKENI. The CDR3 has 17 amino acids. The CDR3 loop is CASSPFTGKSGANVLTF. The CDR3 bases are TGTGCCAGCTCACCATTCACAGGGAAATCTGGGGCCAACGTCCTGACTTTC.

This clone has a handful of counts. V usage is TRBV2 and J usage is TRBJ2-7; TRBD2 might be the D (7 bases). V was shortened by 5 bases and J by 1 base, with 9 bases between the two germline ends. Per germline, CDR1 SNHLY and CDR2 FYNNEI. The CDR3 loop spans 13 amino acids. The CDR3 nucleotides are TGTGCCAGCAGTCGGGGGGCTTCCTACGAGCAGTACTTC. Protein product: CASSRGASYEQYF.

J is TRBJ1-1 and V is TRBV11-2; D is undetermined. V was trimmed by 1 base and J by 1 base, leaving 7 bases between them. CDR3 length: 14 amino acids. Germline assignment: CDR1 SGHAT and CDR2 FQNNGV. The chain's CDR3 is CASSLVAGNTEAFF. CDR3 coding DNA: TGTGCCAGCAGCTTAGTTGCAGGGAACACTGAAGCTTTCTTT. Combining the CDR3 with reference TRBV11-2 and TRBJ1-1 gives the whole variable domain EAGVAQSPRYKIIEKRQSVAFWCNPISGHATLYWYQQILGQGPKLLIQFQNNGVVDDSQLPKDRFSAERLKGVDSTLKIQPAKLEDSAVYLCASSLVAGNTEAFFGQGTRLTVV.

The chain uses TRBV30 and TRBJ2-2; D ambiguous. Deletions cut 0 bases from V and 7 bases from J, with 12 bases between. The germline V gene has CDR1 GTSNPN and CDR2 SVGIG (reference sequence). The CDR3 runs 14 residues. For the CDR3, the DNA is TGTGCCTGGAGTGTACTAAGCTTTGGCGGGGAGCTGTTTTTT. Its translation: CAWSVLSFGGELFF.